The present TCR beta chain was sequenced within a study of shared clonotypes between healthy human individuals. Overall study context: CD4 naive and CD4 memory each took three plates per donor, while CD8 naive took two and CD8 memory one.

Method: immunoSEQ multiplex PCR; TCRdb's copy keeps in-frame clones and lacks some. The sample carries more than 1.2 million clones, around 98.5% recorded once. This CDR3 has 15 amino acids. The V end was cut by 3 bases, the J end by 1 base, with 9 bases between. Germline loops: CDR1 KGHSH, CDR2 LQKENI. The sequenced material came from naive CD4+ T cells sorted from blood. Subset defined: CD45RA+ positively selected. This chain connects TRBV18 to TRBJ2-2; the D gene could be TRBD1 or TRBD2 (5 bases each). The TCR comes from a man aged 25-45 years in good health. This CDR3 is CASSPGRLNTGELFF. The DNA for the CDR3 is TGTGCCAGCTCACCGGGACGGCTGAACACCGGGGAGCTGTTTTTT.